This TCR beta chain was sequenced during a study of blood T cell repertoires in COVID-19. Study in general: There were acute and convalescent COVID-19 samples, and they came from the United States, Italy and Spain.

In the source study's methods: Cell counts per sample came from amplifying reference gene primers. Sequencing used immunoSEQ multiplex PCR; TCRdb keeps in-frame clones, though not all of them. V and J calls and clone size follow that table, whereas D and trimming were derived from the DNA. The sample includes 80,000 to 95,000 clones, roughly 76% of them seen just once. This receptor was taken from a woman between 50 and 59 years old with acute or convalescent COVID-19. Sequencing was carried out using peripheral blood.

The CDR3 reads CASSSWNTEAFF. CDR3 DNA sequence: TGTGCCAGCAGCTCTTGGAACACTGAAGCTTTCTTT. The chain is built from TRBV11-2 and TRBJ1-1; D is unclear. The ends were cut back, 4 bases at V and 1 base at J, with 4 bases in the middle. CDR3 length equals 12 residues. Germline values: CDR1 SGHAT, CDR2 FQNNGV. The variable domain in full, completed from reference TRBV11-2 and TRBJ1-1, reads EAGVAQSPRYKIIEKRQSVAFWCNPISGHATLYWYQQILGQGPKLLIQFQNNGVVDDSQLPKDRFSAERLKGVDSTLKIQPAKLEDSAVYLCASSSWNTEAFFGQGTRLTVV.